Following are 9 T cell receptor beta chains from one sample sequenced in a study of T-cell reconstitution after alpha-beta-depleted transplantation in children. The library targeted TCRbeta and was prepared with unique molecular identifiers. TCRdb redid the calling of the PCR reads with MiXCR, one entry per CDR3 protein. The sample lists 700,000 to 950,000 distinct CDR3 sequences; 16% were seen once. The sequencing used PBMCs, mostly from graft donor cells, collected 360 days after TCRalphabeta/CD19-depleted stem cell transplant. The receptors stem from a male patient younger than 18 who had a stem cell transplant for acute lymphoblastic leukemia, so the T cells may come from the graft donor.

The J gene is TRBJ2-7, the V gene TRBV23-1, with D unclear. TRBV23-1 counts as an open reading frame of uncertain function. CDR3 size: 14 residues. The ends were cut back, 0 bases at V and 6 bases at J, with 12 bases in the middle. CDR3 protein: CASSQSVVRTEQYF. The DNA of the CDR3 is TGCGCCAGCAGTCAATCGGTGGTTCGGACCGAGCAGTACTTC.

This clonotype has just a few counts. The chain combines TRBV5-1 with TRBJ2-7; weak D call: TRBD1 (5 bases). This CDR3 has 14 amino acids. With 2 bases removed from V and 2 bases from J, the gap between germline ends came to 11 bases. The germline V gene encodes CDR1 SGHRS and CDR2 YFSETQ. The CDR3 nucleotides are TGCGCCAGCAGCTTTATGGGGCCGGCCTACGAGCAGTACTTC. The encoded protein is CASSFMGPAYEQYF.

This clonotype showed up many times. The CDR3 DNA reads TGCGCCAGCAGCCCTGGACAGGGGGCGTGGGAGCAGTACTTC. Translated, it gives CASSPGQGAWEQYF. This chain links TRBV5-1 with TRBJ2-7, with 11 bases that match TRBD1. Germline V gene sequence: CDR1 SGHRS, CDR2 YFSETQ. The junction had 7 bases not matched to a gene; V was cut back by 4 bases and J by 7 bases. CDR3 length: 14 residues. The full variable domain, with the rest looked up from reference TRBV5-1 and TRBJ2-7, is KAGVTQTPRYLIKTRGQQVTLSCSPISGHRSVSWYQQTPGQGLQFLFEYFSETQRNKGNFPGRFSGRQFSNSRSEMNVSTLELGDSALYLCASSPGQGAWEQYFGPGTRLTVT.

The sample holds a few counts of this clonotype. The V and J genes are TRBV9 and TRBJ2-3, with D maybe TRBD1 (6 bases). The CDR3 is 15 amino acids. The germline V gene has CDR1 SGDLS and CDR2 YYNGEE. The V gene lost 4 bases and the J gene lost 5 bases, with 17 bases spanning the gap. The chain's CDR3 is CASSPYPAGVDTQYF. The CDR3 DNA sequence: TGTGCCAGCAGCCCTTACCCGGCAGGGGTAGATACGCAGTATTTT.

V is TRBV4-1 and J is TRBJ2-1, with D unclear. V lost 6 bases to trimming and J lost 5 bases, with 17 bases between them. The germline V gene encodes CDR1 MGHRA and CDR2 YSYEKL. The CDR3 contains 15 residues. The CDR3 bases are TGCGCCAGCAGTGGGATCGTGGCCCGCGACAATGAGCAGTTCTTC. Its translation is CASSGIVARDNEQFF.

This clonotype was seen only a few times. The chain has TRBV12-3 or TRBV12-4 and TRBJ2-4; no firm D call. The CDR3 covers 13 residues. V gave up 0 bases and J gave up 5 bases, with 5 bases separating them. For the CDR3, the DNA is TGTGCCAGCAGTTTAGCGGACGAAAACATTCAGTACTTC. Translating gives CASSLADENIQYF.

CDR3 region: CASSRPGVGANVLTF. The CDR3 bases are TGTGCCAGCAGTCGGCCTGGGGTTGGGGCCAACGTCCTGACTTTC. This chain links TRBV12-3 or TRBV12-4 with TRBJ2-6; no reliable D call. The V end lost 5 bases, the J end lost 3 bases, and 11 bases lay between the germline ends. The CDR3 sequence is 15 residues long.

This clonotype was counted once. This chain uses TRBV12-3 or TRBV12-4 with TRBJ2-2, with TRBD2 matching over 8 bases. V was clipped by 5 bases and J by 4 bases; unmatched bases: 3. The CDR3 sequence is 14 residues long. The CDR3: CASSPGGATGELFF. The CDR3 nucleotides read TGTGCCAGCAGTCCCGGGGGGGCCACCGGGGAGCTGTTTTTT.

The chain has TRBV30 and TRBJ2-2, with TRBD2 as a possible D gene (5 bases). V dropped 2 bases and J dropped 4 bases, with 17 bases sitting between them. Looked up from germline, CDR1 is GTSNPN and CDR2 is SVGIG (reference sequence). This CDR3 comprises 16 residues. The CDR3 sequence is CAWSRARAIGTGELFF. In nucleotides, the CDR3 is TGTGCCTGGAGTAGGGCGCGGGCTATTGGCACCGGGGAGCTGTTTTTT.